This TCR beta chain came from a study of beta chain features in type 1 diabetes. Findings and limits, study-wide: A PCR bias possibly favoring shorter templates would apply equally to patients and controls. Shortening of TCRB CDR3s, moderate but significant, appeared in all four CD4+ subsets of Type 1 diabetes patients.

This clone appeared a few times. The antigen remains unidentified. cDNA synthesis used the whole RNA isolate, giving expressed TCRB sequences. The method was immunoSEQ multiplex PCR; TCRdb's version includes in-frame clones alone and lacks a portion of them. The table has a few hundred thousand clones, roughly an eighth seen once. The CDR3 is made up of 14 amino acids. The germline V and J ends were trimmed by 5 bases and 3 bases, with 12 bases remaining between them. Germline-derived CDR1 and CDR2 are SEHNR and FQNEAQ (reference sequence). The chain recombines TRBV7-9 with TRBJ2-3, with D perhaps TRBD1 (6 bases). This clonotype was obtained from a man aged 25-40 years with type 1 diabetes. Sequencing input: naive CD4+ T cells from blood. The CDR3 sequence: CASSLWTETDTQYF. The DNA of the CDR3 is TGTGCCAGCAGCCTTTGGACAGAAACAGATACGCAGTATTTT.